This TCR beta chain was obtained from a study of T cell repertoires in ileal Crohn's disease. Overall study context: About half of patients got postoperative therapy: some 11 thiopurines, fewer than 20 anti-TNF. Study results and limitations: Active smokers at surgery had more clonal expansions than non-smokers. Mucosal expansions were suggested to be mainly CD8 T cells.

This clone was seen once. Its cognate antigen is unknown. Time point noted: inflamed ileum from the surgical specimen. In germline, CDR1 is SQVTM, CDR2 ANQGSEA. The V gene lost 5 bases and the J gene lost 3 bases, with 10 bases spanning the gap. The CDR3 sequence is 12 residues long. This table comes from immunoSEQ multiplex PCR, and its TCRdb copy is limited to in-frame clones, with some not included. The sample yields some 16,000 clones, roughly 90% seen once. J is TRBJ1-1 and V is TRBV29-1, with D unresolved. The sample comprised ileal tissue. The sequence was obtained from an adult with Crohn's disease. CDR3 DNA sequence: TGCAGCGTTAATCATGAGTACACTGAAGCTTTCTTT. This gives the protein CSVNHEYTEAFF.